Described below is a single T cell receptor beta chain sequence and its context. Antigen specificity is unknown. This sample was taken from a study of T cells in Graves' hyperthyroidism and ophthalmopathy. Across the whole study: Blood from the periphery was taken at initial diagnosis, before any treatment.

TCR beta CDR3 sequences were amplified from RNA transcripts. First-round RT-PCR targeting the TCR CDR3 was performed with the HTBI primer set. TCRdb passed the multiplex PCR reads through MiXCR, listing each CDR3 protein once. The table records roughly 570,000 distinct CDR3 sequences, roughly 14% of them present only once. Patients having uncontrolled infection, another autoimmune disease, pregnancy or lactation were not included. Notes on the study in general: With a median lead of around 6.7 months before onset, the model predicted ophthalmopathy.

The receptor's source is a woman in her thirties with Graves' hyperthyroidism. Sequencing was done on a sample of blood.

The CDR3 sequence is CASSPLDRDDAFF. CDR3 bases: TGTGCCAGTAGTCCCCTAGACAGGGATGATGCTTTCTTT. The V and J genes are TRBV19 and TRBJ1-1, with 7 bases that match TRBD1. The germline gives CDR1 LNHDA, CDR2 SQIVND (reference sequence). CDR3 length: 13 residues. V gave up 5 bases and J gave up 11 bases; unmatched junction bases: 11.